This T cell receptor beta chain was recovered during a study of tumor-infiltrating lymphocytes in primary liver carcinoma. Study-level background: Aged between 30 and 69 years, the patients were men and women.

Regarding the study as a whole: About 8-25% of top clones, no more, were shared by all five regions.

Co-extracted RNA and DNA came from roughly 21-30 mg of unsorted bulk tissue. All tumor samples contained more than 85% viable tumor cells. About this clonotype itself: Its specificity is not known. The limits of the CDR3 on the DNA are not certain, so only TCRdb's listed CDR3 is given.

With a constant-region primer, TCR beta cDNA was made from approximately 450 ng of total RNA. Three rounds of nested multiplex PCR with slightly modified ARM-PCR produced TCR beta libraries. MiXCR, applied by TCRdb to the multiplex PCR reads, yields one record per CDR3 protein. The sample shows about 30,000 distinct CDR3 sequences, about 71% of them seen only once. This TCR was sampled from a woman aged 30 to 39 with primary liver carcinoma and hepatitis B virus infection. Material: liver tumor tissue from sampling region 3. Subset of the sample: tumor region T3, left-lateral pole.

CDR3 region: CTSSYSPGVGSGTGELYF. This chain connects TRBV6-5 to TRBJ2-2; the listed D gene, TRBD2, was not tested against the DNA. Termini included, the CDR3 measures 18 amino acids. CDR1 is MNHEY and CDR2 is SVGAGI in the germline V gene.